Shown below are 19 T cell receptor beta chains from a single sample sequenced in a study of human T cells and chemical hapten exposure. One entry per CDR3 protein, called by TCRdb with MiXCR from the RACE reads. The sample records approximately 89,000 distinct CDR3 sequences, about 9.4% being singletons. Time point indicated: patch test 2, 6 weeks after DPC sensitization. Treatment denoted: therapeutic diphenylcyclopropenone sensitization with weekly scalp DPC. Sample: whole blood, taken in connection with sensitization to the hapten diphenylcyclopropenone (DPC). These receptor sequences come from a woman in her thirties with alopecia areata. Some clones in this sample may be carry-over from other donors' samples.

This clonotype was observed a few times. This chain uses TRBV6-1 with TRBJ2-7, with 9 bases lining up with TRBD1. The V gene's germline CDR1 is MNHNS and CDR2 SASEGT. With 8 bases clipped from V and 3 bases from J, the junction kept 5 bases outside the gene matches. The CDR3 contains 13 residues. The CDR3 nucleotides read TGTGCCAGCTGGACAGGGGAATACTACGAGCAGTACTTC. It specifies CASWTGEYYEQYF.

As to this clonotype: Lacking the conserved final phenylalanine or tryptophan, this CDR3 likely reflects a read error. This chain uses TRBV12-3 or TRBV12-4 with TRBJ2-7, with TRBD1 matching 7 bases. Trimming took 2 bases from V and 2 from J; bases not matched to a gene: 3. This CDR3 contains 14 residues. This CDR3 is CASSLQGGTYEQYL. As DNA, the CDR3 is TGTGCCAGCAGTTTACAAGGGGGCACCTACGAGCAGTACCTC.

This clonotype was found many times. This rearrangement joins TRBV29-1 to TRBJ2-7; D gene uncertain. V lost 0 bases and J 2 bases, leaving 11 bases between the germline ends. This CDR3 has 14 residues. Germline CDR1 is SQVTM and CDR2 is ANQGSEA. The CDR3 loop is CSVEDQAGAYEQYF. As DNA, the CDR3 is TGCAGCGTTGAAGATCAGGCAGGAGCCTACGAGCAGTACTTC.

In regard to this clonotype: This may stem from a read error, because a much larger clone lies one nucleotide away. The chain carries TRBV7-2 and TRBJ2-6; the D is unclear. CDR3 length: 15 amino acids. Trimming shortened V by 3 bases and J by 0 bases, and 6 bases separated the two germline ends. Germline V gives CDR1 SGHTA, CDR2 FQGNSA. The CDR3 region has the DNA TGTGCCAGCAGCTTTCTCCTCTCTGGGGCCAACGTCCTGACTTTC. Translated: CASSFLLSGANVLTF.

The genes are TRBV3-1 and TRBJ2-1; 11 nucleotides match TRBD2. There are 16 residues in the CDR3. The J segment lost 8 bases and the V segment lost 0 bases, leaving 6 bases of the junction unmatched. Germline values: CDR1 LGHDT, CDR2 YNNKEL (reference sequence). The CDR3 loop reads CASSQDLTSGEDEQFF. CDR3 coding DNA: TGTGCCAGCAGCCAAGACTTGACTAGCGGGGAGGATGAGCAGTTCTTC.

The chain couples TRBV13 to TRBJ2-3, with TRBD1 matching over 12 bases. CDR3 length: 16 residues. CDR1 PRHDT and CDR2 FYEKMQ come from the germline V gene (reference sequence). Trimming cost V 5 bases and J 4 bases; bases outside gene matches: 7. Written as DNA, the CDR3 is TGTGCCAGCAGCCCATGGGACAGGGGGCTCGCAGATACGCAGTATTTT. Protein: CASSPWDRGLADTQYF.

In its sample, this clonotype was seen a few times. This rearrangement joins TRBV15 to TRBJ1-6, with a possible D match to TRBD1 (5 bases). Germline lookup yields CDR1 LNHNV and CDR2 YYDKDF (reference sequence). V lost 0 bases and J 7 bases, leaving 16 bases between the germline ends. The CDR3 totals 17 residues. As DNA, the CDR3 is TGTGCCACCAGCAGAGATTTAGGGGCGGCAGGGAATTCACCCCTCCACTTT. It specifies CATSRDLGAAGNSPLHF.

This clonotype has at least ten counts. This sequence joins TRBV20-1 and TRBJ1-4; D gene unclear. Trimming stripped 6 bases from V and 8 bases from J, with 16 bases between. This CDR3 has 13 residues. Germline V lookup: CDR1 DFQATT, CDR2 SNEGSKA (reference sequence). CDR3 protein: CSAPPGGKEKLFF. The CDR3 DNA reads TGCAGTGCCCCCCCGGGAGGCAAGGAAAAACTGTTTTTT.

This clonotype was detected a few times. In nucleotides, the CDR3 is TGTGCCAGCCTCGCACGAAACAGCTGGGGCCCCCTCCACTTT. It encodes CASLARNSWGPLHF. The chain has TRBV27 and TRBJ1-6, with D perhaps matching TRBD1 (5 bases). The CDR3 has 14 residues. Per germline, CDR1 MNHEY and CDR2 SMNVEV (reference sequence). With 8 bases removed from V and 13 bases from J, the gap between germline ends came to 21 bases.

The V and J genes are TRBV29-1 and TRBJ2-7, with D possibly matching TRBD1 (7 bases). The CDR3 has 14 amino acids. Per the germline V gene, CDR1 is SQVTM and CDR2 is ANQGSEA. Trimming pared 2 bases from V and 2 bases from J, leaving 13 bases between. CDR3 DNA sequence: TGCAGCGTTGAACCCGCGGGACAGCCCTACGAGCAGTACTTC. Amino acid sequence: CSVEPAGQPYEQYF.

To note about this clonotype: Possible read error: a much larger clone is one base away. The chain joins TRBV12-3 or TRBV12-4 to TRBJ2-1, with D possibly being TRBD1 (6 bases). This CDR3 comprises 15 residues. Trimming left V 5 bases short and J 1 base short, with 12 bases between. The CDR3 bases are TGTGCCAGCAGTGCGCGACAGGTGTCCTACAATGAGCAGTTCTTC. Translated: CASSARQVSYNEQFF.

Many counts were recorded for this clonotype. This chain links TRBV3-1 with TRBJ1-5, with no clear D. The CDR3 has 16 residues. V was cut by 0 bases and J by 0 bases, with 9 bases left in between. CDR1 is LGHDT and CDR2 is YNNKEL in the germline V gene (reference sequence). The CDR3 bases are TGTGCCAGCAGCCAAGATGCGGGAGTTAGCAATCAGCCCCAGCATTTT. Its protein is CASSQDAGVSNQPQHF.

This clonotype was detected ten times or more. The chain has TRBV12-3 or TRBV12-4 and TRBJ2-4; possible D gene TRBD2, 5 bases. This CDR3 region has 14 residues. The germline V and J ends were trimmed by 2 bases and 3 bases, with 8 bases remaining between them. DNA for the CDR3: TGTGCCAGCAGTTTACGACTAAGCAAAAACATTCAGTACTTC. Translating it yields CASSLRLSKNIQYF.

Remarks on this clonotype: This may stem from a read error, because a much larger clone lies one nucleotide away. The gene calls are TRBV7-2 and TRBJ2-3; TRBD2 matches 7 bases. This CDR3 has 14 residues. The V gene's germline CDR1 is SGHTA and CDR2 FQGNSA. The DNA of the CDR3 is TGTGCCAGCAGCTTAGATGGGGCGGGAGATACGCGGTATTTT. Translating gives CASSLDGAGDTRYF. Combining the CDR3 with reference TRBV7-2 and TRBJ2-3 gives the whole variable domain GAGVSQSPSNKVTEKGKDVELRCDPISGHTALYWYRQSLGQGLEFLIYFQGNSAPDKSGLPSDRFSAERTGGSVSTLTIQRTQQEDSAVYLCASSLDGAGDTRYFGPGTRLTVL.

This clonotype was seen at least ten times. V gene TRBV29-1 combines with J gene TRBJ1-2; a weak D match, TRBD1 (5 bases). The germline V gene has CDR1 SQVTM and CDR2 ANQGSEA. The length of the CDR3 is 13 residues. The V end was cut by 5 bases, the J end by 7 bases, with 17 bases between. The CDR3 loop reads CSVQGKSGGGYTF. For the CDR3, the DNA is TGCAGCGTTCAAGGGAAGTCCGGGGGTGGCTACACCTTC.

The rearrangement uses TRBV5-1 and TRBJ1-3, with a tentative D call TRBD1 (5 bases). Trimming removed 0 bases from V and 4 bases from J, with 14 bases in between. Germline V gene sequence: CDR1 SGHRS, CDR2 YFSETQ. The CDR3 contains 16 residues. CDR3 coding DNA: TGCGCCAGCAGCTTGGTTCCAGGGTCGGTAGGAAACACCATATATTTT. It translates to CASSLVPGSVGNTIYF. The variable domain in full, completed from reference TRBV5-1 and TRBJ1-3, reads KAGVTQTPRYLIKTRGQQVTLSCSPISGHRSVSWYQQTPGQGLQFLFEYFSETQRNKGNFPGRFSGRQFSNSRSEMNVSTLELGDSALYLCASSLVPGSVGNTIYFGEGSWLTVV.

This clonotype came up a few times. This chain uses TRBV7-8 with TRBJ1-1; D remains ambiguous. Germline CDR1 SGHVS, CDR2 FQNEAQ. This CDR3 has 14 residues. The V gene lost 3 bases and the J gene lost 1 base, with 9 bases spanning the gap. CDR3 nucleotide sequence: TGTGCCAGCAGCTTCAGACTAGGGAACACTGAAGCTTTCTTT. Protein product: CASSFRLGNTEAFF.

This clonotype was found many times. V and J are TRBV12-3 or TRBV12-4 and TRBJ2-1; 7 bases match TRBD1. The trim removed 4 bases at V and 4 bases at J, leaving 10 bases unmatched. The CDR3 is 16 amino acids. The CDR3 nucleotides read TGTGCCAGCAGTTCTTATGGAACAGGGGTTTACAATGAGCAGTTCTTC. Translation: CASSSYGTGVYNEQFF.

This clonotype turned up a few times. This chain uses TRBV5-5 with TRBJ2-7, with D possibly being TRBD1 (6 bases). Germline loops: CDR1 SGHKS, CDR2 YYEKEE (reference sequence). V was pared by 6 bases and J by 1 base, with 23 bases between. The CDR3 sequence is 17 residues long. The CDR3 nucleotides read TGTGCCAGCACCGAGGGGGTCAGCAGGGCGAGGTCCTACGAGCAGTACTTC. It specifies CASTEGVSRARSYEQYF.